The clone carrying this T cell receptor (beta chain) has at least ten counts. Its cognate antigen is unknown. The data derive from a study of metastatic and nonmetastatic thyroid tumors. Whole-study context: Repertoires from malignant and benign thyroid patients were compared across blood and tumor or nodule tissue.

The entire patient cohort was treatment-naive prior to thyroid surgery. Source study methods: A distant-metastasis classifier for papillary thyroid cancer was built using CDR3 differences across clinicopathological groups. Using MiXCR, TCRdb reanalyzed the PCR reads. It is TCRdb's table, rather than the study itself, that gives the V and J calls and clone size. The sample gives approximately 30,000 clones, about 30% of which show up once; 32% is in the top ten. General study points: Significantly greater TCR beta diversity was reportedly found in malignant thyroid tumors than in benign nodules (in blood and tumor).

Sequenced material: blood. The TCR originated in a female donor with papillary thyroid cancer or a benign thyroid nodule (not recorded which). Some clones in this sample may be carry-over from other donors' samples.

CDR3 nucleotides: TGTGCCAGCAGCGCAACTAGCGGGACGATCTCCTACGAGCAGTACTTC. Its protein product is CASSATSGTISYEQYF. This chain connects TRBV11-2 to TRBJ2-7, with 10 bases that match TRBD2. The junction had 7 bases not matched to a gene; V was cut back by 5 bases and J by 0 bases. CDR3 size: 16 residues. Germline V CDR1 and CDR2: SGHAT, FQNNGV.